This T cell receptor (beta chain) was captured by sequencing in a study of blood T cell repertoires in COVID-19. As for the study in general: Collection of acute and convalescent COVID-19 samples took place in the United States, Italy and Spain.

Per the original data handling: Scientists estimated how many nucleated cells there were by amplifying reference gene primers. This table comes from immunoSEQ multiplex PCR, and its TCRdb copy is limited to in-frame clones, with some not included. That table gives V, J and clone size, and the DNA gave D and trimming. The sample carries about 120,000 clones, about 86% recorded once. This CDR3 contains 16 residues. The germline V gene has CDR1 SNHLY and CDR2 FYNNEI. The V and J ends lost 5 bases and 5 bases, in that order; junction bases with no gene match: 9. The sequencing sample was made of peripheral blood. This clonotype was obtained from a woman in her fifties or sixties with active or convalescent COVID-19. The rearrangement uses TRBV2 and TRBJ2-1, with TRBD2 matching 10 bases. CDR3 DNA sequence: TGTGCCAGCAGTAGACCGGGACTAGCGTCACACAATGAGCAGTTCTTC. This gives the protein CASSRPGLASHNEQFF. Variable domain in full (rest from reference TRBV2 and TRBJ2-1): EPEVTQTPSHQVTQMGQEVILRCVPISNHLYFYWYRQILGQKVEFLVSFYNNEISEKSEIFDDQFSVERPDGSNFTLKIRSTKLEDSAMYFCASSRPGLASHNEQFFGPGTRLTVL.